The clone carrying this T cell receptor (beta chain) was counted a single time. V lost 3 bases, J lost 2 bases, and 5 bases stayed unmatched. The V gene's germline CDR1 is LGHDT and CDR2 YNNKEL (reference sequence). The CDR3 length is 15 residues. These data are taken from a study of blood T cell repertoires in COVID-19. Sequenced by immunoSEQ multiplex PCR; TCRdb stores in-frame clones only, minus some. The sample records about 320,000 clones, approximately 88% being singletons. This sequence originates from a man in his 60s who had recovered from COVID-19. The specimen sequenced was PBMCs or T cells enriched from blood (not recorded which). The genes are TRBV3-1 (or the pseudogene TRBV3-2) and TRBJ2-7; TRBD1 agrees at 9 bases. The CDR3 DNA follows: TGTGCCAGCAGCCACGGGGGACAGGGCCCCTACGAGCAGTACTTC. Protein product: CASSHGGQGPYEQYF.